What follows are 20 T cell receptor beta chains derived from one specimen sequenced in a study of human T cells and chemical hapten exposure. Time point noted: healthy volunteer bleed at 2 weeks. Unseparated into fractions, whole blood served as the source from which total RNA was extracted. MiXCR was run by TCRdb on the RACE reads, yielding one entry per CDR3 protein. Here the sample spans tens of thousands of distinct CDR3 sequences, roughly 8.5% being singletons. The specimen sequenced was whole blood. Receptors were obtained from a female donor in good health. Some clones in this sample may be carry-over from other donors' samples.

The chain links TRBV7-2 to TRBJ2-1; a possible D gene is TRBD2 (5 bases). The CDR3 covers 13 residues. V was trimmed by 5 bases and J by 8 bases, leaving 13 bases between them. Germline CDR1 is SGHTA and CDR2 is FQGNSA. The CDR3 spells CASSRTPDYEQFF. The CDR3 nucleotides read TGTGCCAGCAGCCGAACTCCGGACTATGAGCAGTTCTTC.

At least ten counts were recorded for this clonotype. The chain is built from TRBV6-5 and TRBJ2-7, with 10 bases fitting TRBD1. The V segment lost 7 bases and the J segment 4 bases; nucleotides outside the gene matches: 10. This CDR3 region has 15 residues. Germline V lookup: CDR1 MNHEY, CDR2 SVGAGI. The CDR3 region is CASTAPDRGRYEQYF. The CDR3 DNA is TGTGCCAGCACCGCTCCGGACAGGGGGAGGTACGAGCAGTACTTC.

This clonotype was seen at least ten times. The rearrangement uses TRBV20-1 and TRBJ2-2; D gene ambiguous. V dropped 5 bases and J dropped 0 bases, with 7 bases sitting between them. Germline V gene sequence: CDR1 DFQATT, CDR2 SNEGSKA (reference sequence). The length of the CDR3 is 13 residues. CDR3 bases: TGCAGTGCTCCAACTACGAACACCGGGGAGCTGTTTTTT. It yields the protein CSAPTTNTGELFF.

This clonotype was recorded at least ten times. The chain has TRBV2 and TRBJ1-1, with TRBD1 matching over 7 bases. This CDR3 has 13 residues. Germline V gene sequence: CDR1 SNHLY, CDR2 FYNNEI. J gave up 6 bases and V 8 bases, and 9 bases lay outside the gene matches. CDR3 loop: CASQETGLAEAFF. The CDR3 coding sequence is TGTGCCAGCCAAGAGACAGGGTTGGCTGAAGCTTTCTTT.

The CDR3 loop is CATHTGSGANVLTF. In DNA form, the CDR3 reads TGTGCCACCCATACTGGCTCTGGGGCCAACGTCCTGACTTTC. The chain uses TRBV6-2 or TRBV6-3 and TRBJ2-6; D unresolved. The CDR3 length is 14 residues. V lost 10 bases and J 0 bases, leaving 10 bases between the germline ends. Germline CDR1 and CDR2: MNHEY and SVGEGT.

CDR3 sequence (DNA): TGTGCCAGCAGTTCCAGGGGCTATAGCAATCAGCCCCAGCATTTT. Protein product: CASSSRGYSNQPQHF. The V and J genes are TRBV6-1 and TRBJ1-5; a weak D match, TRBD1 (6 bases). The CDR3 covers 15 residues. The V gene lost 5 bases and the J gene lost 0 bases, with 11 bases spanning the gap. Germline lookup yields CDR1 MNHNS and CDR2 SASEGT.

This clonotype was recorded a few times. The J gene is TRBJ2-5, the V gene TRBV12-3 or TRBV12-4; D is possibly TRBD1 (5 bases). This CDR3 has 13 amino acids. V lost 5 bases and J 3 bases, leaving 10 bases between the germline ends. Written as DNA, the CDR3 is TGTGCCAGCAGTACCGACAGTAAAGAGACCCAGTACTTC. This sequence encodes CASSTDSKETQYF.

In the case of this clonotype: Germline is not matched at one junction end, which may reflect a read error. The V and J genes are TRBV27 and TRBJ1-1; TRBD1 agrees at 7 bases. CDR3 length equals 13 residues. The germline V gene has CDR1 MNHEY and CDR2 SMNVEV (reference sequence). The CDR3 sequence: CASSYYRGVEDFF. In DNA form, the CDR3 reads TGTGCAAGCAGTTACTACAGGGGAGTAGAAGATTTCTTT.

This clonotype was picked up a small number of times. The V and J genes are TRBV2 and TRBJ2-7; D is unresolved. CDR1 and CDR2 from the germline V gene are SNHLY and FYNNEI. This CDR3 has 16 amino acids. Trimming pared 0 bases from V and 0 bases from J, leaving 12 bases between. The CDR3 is CASSEANTESSYEQYF. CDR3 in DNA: TGTGCCAGCAGTGAAGCCAACACTGAGAGCTCCTACGAGCAGTACTTC. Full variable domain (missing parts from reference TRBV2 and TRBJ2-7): EPEVTQTPSHQVTQMGQEVILRCVPISNHLYFYWYRQILGQKVEFLVSFYNNEISEKSEIFDDQFSVERPDGSNFTLKIRSTKLEDSAMYFCASSEANTESSYEQYFGPGTRLTVT.

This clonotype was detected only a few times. In nucleotides, the CDR3 is TGTGCCAGCAGTTACCCAGAAAGACCCTACGAGCAGTACTTC. Amino acids: CASSYPERPYEQYF. The chain recombines TRBV6-2 or TRBV6-3 with TRBJ2-7, with no clear D. Per germline, CDR1 MNHEY and CDR2 SVGEGT. There are 14 residues in the CDR3. Trimming removed 2 bases at V and 2 bases at J, with 10 bases between.

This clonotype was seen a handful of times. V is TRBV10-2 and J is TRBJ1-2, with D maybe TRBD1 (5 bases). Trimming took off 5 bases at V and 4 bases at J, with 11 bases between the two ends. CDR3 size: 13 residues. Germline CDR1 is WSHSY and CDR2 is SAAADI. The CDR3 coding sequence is TGCGCCAGCAGTTCTTTCGACAGCTATGGCTACACCTTC. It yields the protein CASSSFDSYGYTF.

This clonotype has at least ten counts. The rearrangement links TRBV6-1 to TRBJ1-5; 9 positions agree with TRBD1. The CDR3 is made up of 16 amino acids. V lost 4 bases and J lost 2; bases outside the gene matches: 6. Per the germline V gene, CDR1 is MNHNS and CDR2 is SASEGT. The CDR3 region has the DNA TGTGCCAGCAGTGGACAGGGGGAGGGGGGCAATCAGCCCCAGCATTTT. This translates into CASSGQGEGGNQPQHF.

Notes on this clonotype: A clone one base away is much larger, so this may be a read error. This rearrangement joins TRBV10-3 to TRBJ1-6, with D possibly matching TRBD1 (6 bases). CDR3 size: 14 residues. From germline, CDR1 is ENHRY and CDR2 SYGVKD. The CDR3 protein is CVITGVKGTSPLHF. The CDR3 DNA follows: TGTGTCATCACTGGGGTCAAAGGGACATCACCCCTCCACTTT.

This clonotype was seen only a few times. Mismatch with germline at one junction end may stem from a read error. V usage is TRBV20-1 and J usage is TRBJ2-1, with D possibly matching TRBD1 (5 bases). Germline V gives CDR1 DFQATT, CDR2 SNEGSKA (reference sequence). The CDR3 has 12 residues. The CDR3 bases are TGCAGTGCCCTCAGGCCCTTACAGGACGCGGTCTTC. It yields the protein CSALRPLQDAVF.

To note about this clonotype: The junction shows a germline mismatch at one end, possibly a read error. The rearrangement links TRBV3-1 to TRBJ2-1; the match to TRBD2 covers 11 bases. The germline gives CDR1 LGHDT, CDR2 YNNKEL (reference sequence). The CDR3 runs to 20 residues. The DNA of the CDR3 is TGTGTCAGCAGCCAAGATCCCCCGGCTAGCGGGAGGTTATCCTACAATGAGCAGTTCTTC. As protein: CVSSQDPPASGRLSYNEQFF.

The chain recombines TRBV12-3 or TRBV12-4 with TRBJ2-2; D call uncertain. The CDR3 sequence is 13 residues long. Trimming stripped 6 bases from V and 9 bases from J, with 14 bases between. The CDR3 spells CASSPPGNWELFF. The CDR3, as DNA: TGTGCCAGCAGCCCCCCCGGAAACTGGGAGCTGTTTTTT.

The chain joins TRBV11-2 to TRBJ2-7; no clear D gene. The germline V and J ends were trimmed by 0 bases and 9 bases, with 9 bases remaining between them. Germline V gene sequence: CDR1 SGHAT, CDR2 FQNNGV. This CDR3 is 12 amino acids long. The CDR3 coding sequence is TGTGCCAGCAGCTTAGACTCACTTAGGCAGTACTTC. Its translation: CASSLDSLRQYF.

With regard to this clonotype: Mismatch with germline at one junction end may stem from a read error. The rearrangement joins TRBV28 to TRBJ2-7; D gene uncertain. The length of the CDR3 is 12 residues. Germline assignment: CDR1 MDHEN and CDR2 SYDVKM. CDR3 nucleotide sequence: TGTGCCGGCAGTCCACAGAGCTACGAGCAGTACTTC. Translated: CAGSPQSYEQYF. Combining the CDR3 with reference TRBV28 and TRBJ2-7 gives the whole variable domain DVKVTQSSRYLVKRTGEKVFLECVQDMDHENMFWYRQDPGLGLRLIYFSYDVKMKEKGDIPEGYSVSREKKERFSLILESASTNQTSMYLCAGSPQSYEQYFGPGTRLTVT.

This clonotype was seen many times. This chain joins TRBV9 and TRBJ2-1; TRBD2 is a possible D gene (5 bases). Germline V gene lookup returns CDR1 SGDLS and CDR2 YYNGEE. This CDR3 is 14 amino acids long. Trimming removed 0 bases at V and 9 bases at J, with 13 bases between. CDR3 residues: CASSVEGSVSEQFF. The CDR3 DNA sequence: TGTGCCAGCAGCGTAGAGGGTAGCGTGAGTGAGCAGTTCTTC.

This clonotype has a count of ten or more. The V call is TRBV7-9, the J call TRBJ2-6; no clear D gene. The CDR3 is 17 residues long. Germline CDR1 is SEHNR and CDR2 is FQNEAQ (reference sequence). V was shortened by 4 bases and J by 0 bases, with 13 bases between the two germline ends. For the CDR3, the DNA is TGTGCCAGCAGCTACACCGTGCTTTACTCTGGGGCCAACGTCCTGACTTTC. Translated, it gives CASSYTVLYSGANVLTF.